This TCR beta chain was recovered during a study of blood T cells in healthy people across ages. The study, taken as a whole, reports: While age rose, TCR beta diversity per million T cells dropped in a roughly linear way.

As concerns this clonotype: The antigen is unknown.

V was shortened by 4 bases and J by 8 bases, with 15 bases between the two germline ends. This CDR3 is 15 amino acids long. Germline loops: CDR1 SGHTA, CDR2 FQGNSA. A second PCR, run for about 7 to 11 cycles, used a sample-barcoded 5' primer plus a J-beta primer mix. TCRdb reanalysed the 5' RACE reads using MiXCR and keeps one entry per CDR3 protein. Here the sample spans 2 million or so distinct CDR3 sequences, around 50% being singletons. The sequencing input was blood. The source of this sequence is a woman between 40 and 50 years old in good health. The chain uses TRBV7-2 and TRBJ1-6; the D is unclear. In DNA form, the CDR3 reads TGTGCCAGCAGCTCTGGCTCGGGGTTTTATTCACCCCTCCACTTT. This encodes CASSSGSGFYSPLHF.